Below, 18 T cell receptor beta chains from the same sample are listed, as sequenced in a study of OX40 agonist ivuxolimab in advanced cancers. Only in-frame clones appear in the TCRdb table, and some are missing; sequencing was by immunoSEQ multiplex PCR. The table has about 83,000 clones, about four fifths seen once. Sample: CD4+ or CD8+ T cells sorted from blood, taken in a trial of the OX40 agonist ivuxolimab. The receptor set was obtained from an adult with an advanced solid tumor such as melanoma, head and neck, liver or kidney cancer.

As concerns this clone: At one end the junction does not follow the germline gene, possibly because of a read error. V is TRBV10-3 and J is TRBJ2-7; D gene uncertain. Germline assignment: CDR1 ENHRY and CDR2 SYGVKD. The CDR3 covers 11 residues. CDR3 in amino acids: CASSELYEQYF. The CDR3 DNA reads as TGTGCCAGCAGTGAATTGTACGAGCAGTACTTC.

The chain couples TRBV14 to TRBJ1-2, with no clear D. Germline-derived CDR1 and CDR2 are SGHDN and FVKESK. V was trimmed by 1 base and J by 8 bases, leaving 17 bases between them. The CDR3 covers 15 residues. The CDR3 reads CASSQGRSAFFGYTF. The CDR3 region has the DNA TGTGCCAGCAGCCAAGGGCGCAGCGCCTTTTTCGGCTACACCTTC.

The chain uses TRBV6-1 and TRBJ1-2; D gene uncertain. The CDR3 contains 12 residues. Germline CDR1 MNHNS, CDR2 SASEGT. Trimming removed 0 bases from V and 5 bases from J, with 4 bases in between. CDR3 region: CASSEASYGYTF. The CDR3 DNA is TGTGCCAGCAGTGAAGCGTCGTATGGCTACACCTTC.

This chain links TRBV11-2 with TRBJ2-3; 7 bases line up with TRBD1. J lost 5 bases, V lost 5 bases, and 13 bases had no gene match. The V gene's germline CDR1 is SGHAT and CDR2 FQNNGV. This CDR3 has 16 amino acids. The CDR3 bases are TGTGCCAGCAGCCTAAACAACAGGGGCTCTATAGATACGCAGTATTTT. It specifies CASSLNNRGSIDTQYF.

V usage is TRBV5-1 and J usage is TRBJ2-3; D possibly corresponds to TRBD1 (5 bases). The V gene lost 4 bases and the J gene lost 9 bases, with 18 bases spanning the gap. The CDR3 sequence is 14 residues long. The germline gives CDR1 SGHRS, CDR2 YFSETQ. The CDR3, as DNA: TGCGCCAGCAGCCCGGACACCAGCTGGGTGACGCAGTATTTT. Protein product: CASSPDTSWVTQYF.

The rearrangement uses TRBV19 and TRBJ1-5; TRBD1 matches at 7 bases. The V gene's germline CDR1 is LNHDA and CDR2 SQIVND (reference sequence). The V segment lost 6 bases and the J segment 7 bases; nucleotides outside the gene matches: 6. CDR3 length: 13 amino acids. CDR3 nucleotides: TGTGCCAGTAGCGCAGGGGGAAGACAGCCCCAGCATTTT. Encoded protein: CASSAGGRQPQHF.

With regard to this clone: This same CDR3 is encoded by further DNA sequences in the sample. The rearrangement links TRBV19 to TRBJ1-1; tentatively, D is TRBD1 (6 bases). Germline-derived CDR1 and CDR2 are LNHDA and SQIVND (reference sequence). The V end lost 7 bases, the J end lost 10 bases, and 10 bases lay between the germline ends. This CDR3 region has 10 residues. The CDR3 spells CASTGQGAFF. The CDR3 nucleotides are TGTGCCAGTACGGGACAAGGAGCTTTCTTT.

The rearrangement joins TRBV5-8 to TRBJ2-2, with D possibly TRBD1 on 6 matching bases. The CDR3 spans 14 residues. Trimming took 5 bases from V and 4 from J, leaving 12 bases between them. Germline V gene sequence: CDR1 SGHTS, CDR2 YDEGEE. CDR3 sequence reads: CASRDRRVTGELFF. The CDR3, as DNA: TGTGCCAGCAGGGACAGAAGGGTCACCGGGGAGCTGTTTTTT.

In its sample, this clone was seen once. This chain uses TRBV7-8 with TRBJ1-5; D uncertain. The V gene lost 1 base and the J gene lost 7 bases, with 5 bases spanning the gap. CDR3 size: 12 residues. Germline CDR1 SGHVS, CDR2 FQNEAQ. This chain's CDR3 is CASSLEGQPQHF. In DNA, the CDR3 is TGTGCCAGCAGCTTAGAGGGACAGCCCCAGCATTTT. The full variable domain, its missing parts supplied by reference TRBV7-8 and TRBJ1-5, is GAGVSQSPRYKVAKRGQDVALRCDPISGHVSLFWYQQALGQGPEFLTYFQNEAQLDKSGLPSDRFFAERPEGSVSTLKIQRTQQEDSAVYLCASSLEGQPQHFGDGTRLSIL.

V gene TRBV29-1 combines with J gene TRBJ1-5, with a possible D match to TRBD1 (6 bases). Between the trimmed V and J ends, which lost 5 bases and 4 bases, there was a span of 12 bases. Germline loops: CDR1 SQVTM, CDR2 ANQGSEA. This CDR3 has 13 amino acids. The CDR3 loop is CSVQDSNNQPQHF. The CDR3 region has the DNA TGCAGCGTTCAGGACAGCAATAATCAGCCCCAGCATTTT.

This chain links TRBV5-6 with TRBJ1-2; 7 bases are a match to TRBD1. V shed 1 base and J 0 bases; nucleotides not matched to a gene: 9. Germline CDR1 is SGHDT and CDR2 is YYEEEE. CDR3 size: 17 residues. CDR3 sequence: CASSLRTRDRPNYGYTF. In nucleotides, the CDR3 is TGTGCCAGCAGCTTGAGGACCCGGGACAGACCTAACTATGGCTACACCTTC.

The CDR3 loop reads CASSTLGQGAVFF. The CDR3 DNA sequence: TGTGCCAGTAGTACGCTGGGACAGGGGGCGGTGTTCTTC. The J gene is TRBJ2-1, the V gene TRBV19; 12 bases align to TRBD1. The CDR3 runs to 13 residues. The V segment lost 4 bases and the J segment 15 bases; nucleotides outside the gene matches: 7. Germline V lookup: CDR1 LNHDA, CDR2 SQIVND (reference sequence).

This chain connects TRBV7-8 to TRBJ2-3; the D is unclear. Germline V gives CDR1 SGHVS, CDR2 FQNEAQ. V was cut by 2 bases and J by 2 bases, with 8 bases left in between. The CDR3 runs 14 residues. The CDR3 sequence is CASSLSDDTDTQYF. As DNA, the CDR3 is TGTGCCAGCAGCTTAAGCGACGACACAGATACGCAGTATTTT. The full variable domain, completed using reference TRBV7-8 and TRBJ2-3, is GAGVSQSPRYKVAKRGQDVALRCDPISGHVSLFWYQQALGQGPEFLTYFQNEAQLDKSGLPSDRFFAERPEGSVSTLKIQRTQQEDSAVYLCASSLSDDTDTQYFGPGTRLTVL.

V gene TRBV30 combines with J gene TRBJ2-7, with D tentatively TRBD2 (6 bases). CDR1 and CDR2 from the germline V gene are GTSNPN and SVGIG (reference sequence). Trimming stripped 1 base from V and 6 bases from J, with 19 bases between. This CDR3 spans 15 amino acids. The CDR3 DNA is TGTGCCTGGAGTGAGCCGGGACTCGGGGCGTTCGAGCAGTACTTC. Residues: CAWSEPGLGAFEQYF.

CDR3 DNA sequence: TGTGCAAGTCGTAGAGGGGCAGACGGAAACACCATATATTTT. The encoded protein is CASRRGADGNTIYF. The chain couples TRBV12-2 to TRBJ1-3. TRBV12-2 is noted as a pseudogene. This CDR3 contains 14 residues.

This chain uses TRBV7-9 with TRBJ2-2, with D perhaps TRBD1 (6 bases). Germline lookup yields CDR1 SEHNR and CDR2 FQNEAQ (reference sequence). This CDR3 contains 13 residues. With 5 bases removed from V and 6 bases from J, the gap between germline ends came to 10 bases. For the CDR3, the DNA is TGTGCCAGCAGCCCGCAGGGGTCCGGGGAGCTGTTTTTT. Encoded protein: CASSPQGSGELFF.

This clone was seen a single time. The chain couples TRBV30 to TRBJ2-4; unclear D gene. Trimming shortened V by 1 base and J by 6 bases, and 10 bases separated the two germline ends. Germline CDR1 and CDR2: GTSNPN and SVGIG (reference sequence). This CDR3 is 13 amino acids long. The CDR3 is CAWSGRITNIQYF. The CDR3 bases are TGTGCCTGGAGTGGCCGCATTACAAACATTCAGTACTTC.

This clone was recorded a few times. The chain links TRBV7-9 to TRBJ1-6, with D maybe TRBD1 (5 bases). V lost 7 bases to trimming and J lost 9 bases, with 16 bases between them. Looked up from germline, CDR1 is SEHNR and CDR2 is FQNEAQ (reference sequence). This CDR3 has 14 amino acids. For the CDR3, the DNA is TGTGCCAGCACAGGGCTAAGACTGGGTTCACCCCTCCACTTT. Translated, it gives CASTGLRLGSPLHF.